This entry lists 28 T cell receptor beta chains sequenced from one sample in a study of T cells after yellow fever vaccination. TCRdb re-analysed the 5' RACE reads in MiXCR, keeping a single row per CDR3 protein. The sample shows 450,000 to 550,000 distinct CDR3 sequences, around a fifth of them seen only once. Sample: PBMCs, taken about 21 days after the first yellow fever vaccination. The origin of the receptors is a man aged 18 to 35 who received the YFV17D yellow fever vaccine.

This clonotype has a count of ten or more. The chain couples TRBV2 to TRBJ2-5; perhaps D is TRBD1 or TRBD2 (6 bases each). CDR1 is SNHLY, CDR2 FYNNEI, per germline. Trimming pared 7 bases from V and 5 bases from J, leaving 20 bases between. The CDR3 loop spans 15 amino acids. The CDR3 spells CASKGGSTQFETQYF. CDR3 nucleotides: TGTGCCAGCAAGGGGGGATCGACCCAATTTGAGACCCAGTACTTC.

The chain combines TRBV2 with TRBJ2-4; D may be TRBD2 (6 bases). This CDR3 comprises 15 residues. Trimming removed 1 base from V and 0 bases from J, with 7 bases in between. CDR1 and CDR2 (germline): SNHLY, FYNNEI. CDR3 nucleotides: TGTGCCAGCAGTGAAGTGGGAGGAGCCAAAAACATTCAGTACTTC. As protein: CASSEVGGAKNIQYF.

The chain employs TRBV4-1 and TRBJ1-5, with 7 bases that match TRBD1. V lost 2 bases and J lost 3; bases outside the gene matches: 4. Germline V gene data show CDR1 as MGHRA and CDR2 as YSYEKL. CDR3 length equals 15 residues. CDR3 in amino acids: CASSQRQGLNQPQHF. The CDR3 nucleotides are TGCGCCAGCAGCCAACGACAGGGCCTCAATCAGCCCCAGCATTTT.

The chain employs TRBV19 and TRBJ2-1; no firm D call. V was cut by 8 bases and J by 0 bases, with 11 bases left in between. Looked up from germline, CDR1 is LNHDA and CDR2 is SQIVND (reference sequence). The CDR3 sequence is 14 residues long. Written as DNA, the CDR3 is TGTGCCAGTGGGTGGGTTTACTCCTACAATGAGCAGTTCTTC. Translated: CASGWVYSYNEQFF. The full variable domain, in which reference TRBV19 and TRBJ2-1 provide the parts outside the CDR3, is DGGITQSPKYLFRKEGQNVTLSCEQNLNHDAMYWYRQDPGQGLRLIYYSQIVNDFQKGDIAEGYSVSREKKESFPLTVTSAQKNPTAFYLCASGWVYSYNEQFFGPGTRLTVL.

This clonotype was picked up many times. The chain recombines TRBV12-3 or TRBV12-4 with TRBJ2-2; D remains unclear. V was clipped by 0 bases and J by 3 bases, with 5 bases between them. The CDR3 is made up of 14 amino acids. The DNA of the CDR3 is TGTGCCAGCAGTTTAGCGCCCCACACCGGGGAGCTGTTTTTT. Translating it yields CASSLAPHTGELFF.

This clonotype was counted at least ten times. The chain is built from TRBV20-1 and TRBJ2-5; D possibly uses TRBD1 or TRBD2 (6 bases each). CDR3 length equals 12 residues. Germline V gene data show CDR1 as DFQATT and CDR2 as SNEGSKA (reference sequence). V lost 3 bases, J lost 3 bases, and 8 bases lay in between. The CDR3 nucleotides read TGCAGTGCTAGGGGGGGCGAAGAGACCCAGTACTTC. This codes for CSARGGEETQYF.

This clonotype was recorded many times. The V call is TRBV20-1, the J call TRBJ2-3, with D hard to call. CDR1 and CDR2 (germline): DFQATT, SNEGSKA (reference sequence). The ends were cut back, 0 bases at V and 0 bases at J, with 7 bases in the middle. The CDR3 has 14 amino acids. CDR3 protein: CSARDRPSTDTQYF. The CDR3 DNA sequence: TGCAGTGCTAGAGATCGGCCTAGCACAGATACGCAGTATTTT.

This clonotype was counted between two and nine times. This sequence joins TRBV6-1 and TRBJ1-5, with a weak D call TRBD1 (5 bases). Germline CDR1 reads MNHNS; CDR2 reads SASEGT. Trimming shortened V by 2 bases and J by 1 base, and 12 bases separated the two germline ends. The CDR3 length is 16 residues. CDR3 bases: TGTGCCAGCAGTGAATGGGCAGGGAGGAGCAATCAGCCCCAGCATTTT. The encoded protein is CASSEWAGRSNQPQHF.

The J gene is TRBJ2-2, the V gene TRBV27; a weak D match, TRBD2 (5 bases). Germline loops: CDR1 MNHEY, CDR2 SMNVEV (reference sequence). The CDR3 has 12 amino acids. V was trimmed by 7 bases and J by 6 bases, leaving 9 bases between them. In nucleotides, the CDR3 is TGTGCCAGCATGGCGGGTCCCGGGGAGCTGTTTTTT. Translating gives CASMAGPGELFF.

This chain links TRBV7-2 with TRBJ1-2; D is unclear. The CDR3 covers 13 residues. Per germline, CDR1 SGHTA and CDR2 FQGNSA. V was trimmed by 3 bases and J by 4 bases, leaving 9 bases between them. CDR3 protein: CASSFTFLYGYTF. The CDR3 DNA is TGTGCCAGCAGCTTTACTTTTCTCTATGGCTACACCTTC.

There are a few counts of this clonotype. This chain joins TRBV29-1 and TRBJ2-7; D may be TRBD1 (5 bases). Germline values: CDR1 SQVTM, CDR2 ANQGSEA. V gave up 4 bases and J gave up 6 bases, with 16 bases separating them. This CDR3 region has 13 residues. The CDR3 is CSVVVLLGAEQYF. The CDR3 DNA follows: TGCAGCGTTGTTGTATTGTTAGGGGCCGAGCAGTACTTC.

The chain has TRBV7-2 and TRBJ1-2; D call uncertain. The V end was cut by 0 bases, the J end by 4 bases, with 12 bases between. This CDR3 comprises 15 residues. CDR1 SGHTA and CDR2 FQGNSA come from the germline V gene. Here the CDR3 DNA reads TGTGCCAGCAGCTTAGCGGCTGTCGGGAGCTATGGCTACACCTTC. Amino acid sequence: CASSLAAVGSYGYTF.

This clonotype appeared a few times. The J gene is TRBJ2-7, the V gene TRBV20-1; TRBD1 aligns across 11 bases. The CDR3 length is 15 residues. The ends lost 1 base at V and 3 bases at J; junction bases unmatched: 5. Germline CDR1 is DFQATT and CDR2 is SNEGSKA (reference sequence). The CDR3, as DNA: TGCAGTGCTAGAGGCCCCGGGACAGGGGGCTACGAGCAGTACGTC. Encoded protein: CSARGPGTGGYEQYV.

This clonotype was found many times. The V and J genes are TRBV7-2 and TRBJ2-3, with a tentative D call TRBD2 (6 bases). V gave up 1 base and J gave up 1 base, with 12 bases separating them. CDR1 SGHTA and CDR2 FQGNSA come from the germline V gene. The length of the CDR3 is 16 residues. CDR3 coding DNA: TGTGCCAGCAGCTTAGGGCAGGGCGGGGGCACAGATACGCAGTATTTT. Protein product: CASSLGQGGGTDTQYF.

This clonotype was picked up a small number of times. The chain uses TRBV6-2 or TRBV6-3 and TRBJ2-7; D possibly uses TRBD1 or TRBD2 (5 bases each). CDR3 length equals 14 residues. The germline V gene has CDR1 MNHEY and CDR2 SVGEGT. The V and J ends lost 11 bases and 1 base respectively, with 18 bases between them. Here the CDR3 reads CASLKRGDSYEQYV. The CDR3 region has the DNA TGTGCCTCCCTGAAGAGAGGGGATTCCTACGAGCAGTACGTC.

Only a few counts were recorded for this clonotype. V gene TRBV14 combines with J gene TRBJ2-1; D perhaps matches TRBD2 (7 bases). Germline-derived CDR1 and CDR2 are SGHDN and FVKESK. V gave up 4 bases and J gave up 3 bases, with 13 bases separating them. The CDR3 spans 15 residues. CDR3: CASSRRGAGYNEQFF. CDR3 nucleotide sequence: TGTGCCAGCAGCCGTCGGGGGGCGGGCTACAATGAGCAGTTCTTC.

This clonotype has just a few counts. The genes are TRBV4-3 and TRBJ2-3; no clear D gene. Per the germline V gene, CDR1 is LGHNA and CDR2 is YSLEER. Trimming stripped 2 bases from V and 5 bases from J, with 8 bases between. The CDR3 has 13 amino acids. The CDR3 region has the DNA TGCGCCAGCAGCCAACGGTCCGGAGATACGCAGTATTTT. Its protein is CASSQRSGDTQYF.

The chain carries TRBV6-5 and TRBJ2-3, with 8 bases matching TRBD2. Germline CDR1 and CDR2: MNHEY and SVGAGI. Trimming at V came to 1 base and at J to 6 bases, leaving 15 bases not matched to a gene. This CDR3 region has 18 residues. This CDR3 reads CASSYYGPTRGARDTQYF. As DNA, the CDR3 is TGTGCCAGCAGTTACTATGGCCCCACGCGGGGGGCCAGGGATACGCAGTATTTT.

CDR3 region: CASSLHFSGTGELFF. In DNA form, the CDR3 reads TGTGCCAGCAGTTTACACTTTTCCGGCACCGGGGAGCTGTTTTTT. The V call is TRBV12-3 or TRBV12-4, the J call TRBJ2-2; no reliable D call. Trimming pared 2 bases from V and 4 bases from J, leaving 11 bases between. The CDR3 runs to 15 residues.

This clonotype was recorded many times. This rearrangement joins TRBV6-5 to TRBJ2-3; TRBD1 matches at 10 bases. The CDR3 spans 14 residues. V dropped 4 bases and J dropped 3; count of bases not matched to a gene: 1. Germline loops: CDR1 MNHEY, CDR2 SVGAGI. The CDR3 nucleotides are TGTGCCAGCAGTTGGGGACAGGGGACAGATACGCAGTATTTT. Its translation is CASSWGQGTDTQYF.

In this sample, this clonotype turned up a few times. V is TRBV7-2 and J is TRBJ2-7; TRBD1 matches 7 bases. Germline V CDR1 and CDR2: SGHTA, FQGNSA. The CDR3 is made up of 14 amino acids. With 5 bases clipped from V and 0 bases from J, the junction kept 4 bases outside the gene matches. In DNA, the CDR3 is TGTGCCAGCAGCGACGAGGGGGCCTCCTACGAGCAGTACGTC. Protein: CASSDEGASYEQYV.

This rearrangement joins TRBV20-1 to TRBJ1-6; no clear D gene. Deletions cut 0 bases from V and 0 bases from J, with 12 bases between. The CDR3 totals 17 residues. Germline V gene lookup returns CDR1 DFQATT and CDR2 SNEGSKA (reference sequence). CDR3 bases: TGCAGTGCTAGAGATAAGGTCGGTTACTCCTATAATTCACCCCTCCACTTT. Protein: CSARDKVGYSYNSPLHF.

This clonotype occurred a few times. The chain combines TRBV18 with TRBJ2-7; tentatively, D is TRBD2 (6 bases). Trimming took 0 bases from V and 6 from J, leaving 12 bases between them. Germline CDR1 is KGHSH and CDR2 is LQKENI. The CDR3 is 14 amino acids. CDR3 DNA: TGTGCCAGCTCACCACCGGCAGGAGGGACCGAGCAGTACTTC. Protein: CASSPPAGGTEQYF. Full variable domain (rest looked up from reference TRBV18 and TRBJ2-7): NAGVMQNPRHLVRRRGQEARLRCSPMKGHSHVYWYRQLPEEGLKFMVYLQKENIIDESGMPKERFSAEFPKEGPSILRIQQVVRGDSAAYFCASSPPAGGTEQYFGPGTRLTVT.

The count of this clonotype is one. The chain combines TRBV6-2 or TRBV6-3 with TRBJ2-7; 14 bases agree with TRBD2. With 6 bases clipped from V and 2 bases from J, the junction kept 9 bases outside the gene matches. This CDR3 comprises 17 residues. In germline, CDR1 is MNHEY, CDR2 SVGEGT. The CDR3 here is CASSSPGLAGGTYEQYV. The CDR3 region has the DNA TGTGCCAGCAGCTCGCCTGGACTAGCGGGGGGAACCTACGAGCAGTACGTC.

The genes are TRBV4-1 and TRBJ1-6; TRBD1 matches at 7 bases. With V trimmed by 0 bases and J by 9 bases, 5 bases remained unmatched. Germline V gene sequence: CDR1 MGHRA, CDR2 YSYEKL. The CDR3 length is 15 residues. The CDR3 reads CASSQESAGGSPLHF. The CDR3 DNA reads TGCGCCAGCAGCCAAGAGTCGGCAGGGGGTTCACCCCTCCACTTT.

The V and J genes are TRBV7-2 and TRBJ2-7, with a weak D call TRBD2 (6 bases). The CDR3 loop spans 15 amino acids. The germline V and J ends were trimmed by 5 bases and 4 bases, with 18 bases remaining between them. Per the germline V gene, CDR1 is SGHTA and CDR2 is FQGNSA. The CDR3 DNA is TGTGCCAGCAGCCCACCGGGACTGGGACCATACGAGCAGTACTTC. Its protein product is CASSPPGLGPYEQYF.

V is TRBV30 and J is TRBJ1-2, with 7 positions matching TRBD1. The CDR3 is made up of 14 amino acids. In germline, CDR1 is GTSNPN, CDR2 SVGIG (reference sequence). V was clipped by 4 bases and J by 5 bases; unmatched bases: 10. The DNA of the CDR3 is TGTGCCTGGACCCTCACCGGGACAGCGTATGGCTACACCTTC. Encoded protein: CAWTLTGTAYGYTF.

This sequence joins TRBV4-2 and TRBJ1-1; D unclear. This CDR3 is built from 14 residues. V was pared by 1 base and J by 0 bases, with 6 bases between. Germline V gene lookup returns CDR1 LGHNA and CDR2 YNFKEQ. The CDR3 nucleotides are TGTGCCAGCAGCCAAGGGACCATGAACACTGAAGCTTTCTTT. It codes for CASSQGTMNTEAFF.